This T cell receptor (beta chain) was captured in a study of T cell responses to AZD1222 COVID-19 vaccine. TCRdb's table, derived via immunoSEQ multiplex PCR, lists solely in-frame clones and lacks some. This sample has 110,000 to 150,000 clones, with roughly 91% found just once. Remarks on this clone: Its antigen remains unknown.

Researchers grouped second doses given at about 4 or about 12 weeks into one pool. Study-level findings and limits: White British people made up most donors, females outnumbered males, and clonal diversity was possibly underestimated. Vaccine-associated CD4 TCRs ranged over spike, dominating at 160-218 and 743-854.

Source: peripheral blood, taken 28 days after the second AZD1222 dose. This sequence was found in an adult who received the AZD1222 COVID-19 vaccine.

CDR3 coding DNA: TGTGCCAGCAGCCTCGACAGGGGAGACGCTGGGGCCAACGTCCTGACTTTC. This sequence encodes CASSLDRGDAGANVLTF. The rearrangement uses TRBV27 and TRBJ2-6; 8 bases align to TRBD1. This CDR3 is built from 17 residues. The ends lost 6 bases at V and 2 bases at J; junction bases unmatched: 9. Germline V gene lookup returns CDR1 MNHEY and CDR2 SMNVEV (reference sequence).